Listed below are T cell receptor beta chains from one sample, sequenced in a study of blood T cell repertoires in COVID-19. Data came from immunoSEQ multiplex PCR; TCRdb stores just in-frame clones and leaves some out. The sample consists of a few hundred thousand clones, about 82% of them appearing once. Sequencing was performed on peripheral blood. The receptors originated from a woman in her seventies with COVID-19, enrolled during active disease. The CDR3 runs from the conserved cysteine through the conserved F or W. D genes are given only for firm matches. Clone size, where shown, is once, few, many, or a class for clones that have expanded.

abundance | len | j_gene | d_gene | v_gene | CDR3nt | CDR3aa
NA | 14 | TRBJ1-5 | NA | TRBV7-2 | TGTGCCAGCAGCGGACAGAATAGCAATCAGCCCCAGCATTTT | CASSGQNSNQPQHF
few | 16 | TRBJ2-3 | NA | TRBV7-9 | TGTGCCAGTTCCTCTGGCGGGGCGGCGGTCTCAGATACGCAGTATTTT | CASSSGGAAVSDTQYF
NA | 14 | TRBJ1-5 | NA | TRBV18 | TGTGCCAGCTCACCTAGCCAGAGCAATCAGCCCCAGCATTTT | CASSPSQSNQPQHF
once | 16 | TRBJ2-2 | TRBD2 | TRBV24-1 | TGTGCCACCAGTCCAGCGGGGGGGCAGGCCACCGGGGAGCTGTTTTTT | CATSPAGGQATGELFF
NA | 15 | TRBJ2-1 | TRBD1 | TRBV18 | TGTGCCAGCTCACCACCCCGGGACAGGGGTCGAGAGGAGTTCTTC | CASSPPRDRGREEFF
NA | 13 | TRBJ1-5 | TRBD1 | TRBV9 | TGTGCCAGCAGTCGGGACAGTTATCAGCCCCAGCATTTT | CASSRDSYQPQHF
few | 15 | TRBJ2-7 | TRBD2 | TRBV19 | TGTGCCAGTAGTGTCCTCGGGGGGTTCTCCTACGAGCAGTACTTC | CASSVLGGFSYEQYF
NA | 15 | TRBJ1-1 | TRBD1 | TRBV7-2 | TGTGCCAGCAGCTTAGCGAGAGGGACAGGGGAACGGGCTTTCTTT | CASSLARGTGERAFF
NA | 16 | TRBJ1-2 | TRBD1 | TRBV5-6 | TGTGCCAGCAGCTTGGGTGGACAGGAAGGGTGGTATGGCTACACCTTC | CASSLGGQEGWYGYTF
NA | 14 | TRBJ2-3 | NA | TRBV5-1 | TGCGCCAGCAGCCCCGAGGGCTACACAGATACGCAGTATTTT | CASSPEGYTDTQYF
NA | 16 | TRBJ1-4 | NA | TRBV19 | TGTGCCAGTAGACGATCTCAGGGCTTCACTAATGAAAAACTGTTTTTT | CASRRSQGFTNEKLFF
NA | 15 | TRBJ1-5 | TRBD1 | TRBV6-5 | TGTGCCAGCAGTTGGGACAGGTATAGCAATCAGCCCCAGCATTTT | CASSWDRYSNQPQHF
NA | 13 | TRBJ2-3 | TRBD2 | TRBV2 | TGTGCCAGCGGGGGACTAGAGGGAGATACGCAGTATTTT | CASGGLEGDTQYF
NA | 16 | TRBJ2-1 | NA | TRBV11-3 | TGTGCCAGCAGCTTAACAACAGGGACCTCCTACAATGAGCAGTTCTTC | CASSLTTGTSYNEQFF
few | 12 | TRBJ2-7 | NA | TRBV24-1 | TGTGCCACCAGTACTACGGGTAGTGAGCAGTACTTC | CATSTTGSEQYF
NA | 16 | TRBJ1-2 | NA | TRBV5-1 | TGCGCCAGCAGCTTGCCTAACAGGGACCCTAACTATGGCTACACCTTC | CASSLPNRDPNYGYTF
NA | 15 | TRBJ2-1 | NA | TRBV5-4 | TGTGCCAGCAGCCCCAGGGGCCTCATCTACAATGAGCAGTTCTTC | CASSPRGLIYNEQFF
NA | 14 | TRBJ1-1 | NA | TRBV6-2/TRBV6-3 | TGTGCCAGCAGTTACATTTCCATGAACACTGAAGCTTTCTTT | CASSYISMNTEAFF
NA | 15 | TRBJ1-2 | NA | TRBV18 | TGTGCCAGCTCCCCAGGTTCGGGACGGGAGTACGGCTACACCTTC | CASSPGSGREYGYTF
NA | 13 | TRBJ1-1 | TRBD1 | TRBV5-4 | TGTGCCAGCAGCTTGGGGGACAGCTCTGAAGCTTTCTTT | CASSLGDSSEAFF
NA | 16 | TRBJ1-6 | NA | TRBV5-5 | TGTGCCAGCACCAGCAGAGGAGGAGGAATAGGCTCACCCCTCCACTTT | CASTSRGGGIGSPLHF
NA | 15 | TRBJ2-7 | NA | TRBV6-6 | TGTGCCAGCAGTTACTCATTGACTACCTCTGGGGAGCAGTACTTC | CASSYSLTTSGEQYF
once | 18 | TRBJ1-4 | NA | TRBV7-2 | TGTGCCAGCAGCTTAACCGGCCAGGCCGGAAGAGCTAATGAAAAACTGTTTTTT | CASSLTGQAGRANEKLFF
once | 18 | TRBJ2-2 | TRBD2 | TRBV7-8 | TGTGCCAGCAGCTTAAGACTAGCGGGGGCCGCGAACACCGGGGAGCTGTTTTTT | CASSLRLAGAANTGELFF
NA | 15 | TRBJ1-1 | NA | TRBV30 | TGTGCCTGGAGTCTTGCTTTGAGCGGGGGCACTGAAGCTTTCTTT | CAWSLALSGGTEAFF
NA | 15 | TRBJ2-1 | TRBD2 | TRBV6-6 | TGTGCCAGCAGTTACATAGCTAGCGGGAACAATGAGCAGTTCTTC | CASSYIASGNNEQFF
NA | 15 | TRBJ2-7 | TRBD2 | TRBV19 | TGTGCCAGTAGTGCGTTGCGGGAGGGCCTTTCCGAGCAGTACTTC | CASSALREGLSEQYF
NA | 13 | TRBJ2-1 | NA | TRBV19 | TGTGCCAGTAGTTACAGCTCCTACAATGAGCAGTTCTTC | CASSYSSYNEQFF
NA | 13 | TRBJ1-6 | NA | TRBV19 | TGTGCCAGTAGTAGGAGTGGAGATTCACCCCTCCACTTT | CASSRSGDSPLHF
NA | 17 | TRBJ1-1 | TRBD1 | TRBV4-2 | TGTGCCAGCAGCCAAGATAAGGGCAGGGGGCGAGCCACTGAAGCTTTCTTT | CASSQDKGRGRATEAFF
NA | 13 | TRBJ1-2 | NA | TRBV27 | TGTGCCAGCAGTTTAAACGGGAACTATGGCTACACCTTC | CASSLNGNYGYTF
NA | 15 | TRBJ1-3 | TRBD1 | TRBV7-8 | TGTGCCAGCCTGGACAGGAGAGTCTCTGGAAACACCATATATTTT | CASLDRRVSGNTIYF
NA | 14 | TRBJ1-5 | NA | TRBV6-5 | TGTGCCAGCACCGGGACACTTGGCAATCAGCCCCAGCATTTT | CASTGTLGNQPQHF
once | 17 | TRBJ2-1 | NA | TRBV4-2 | TGTGCCAGCAGCCAAGATTTTTGGGGGGAGGGGGTCAATGAGCAGTTCTTC | CASSQDFWGEGVNEQFF
NA | 14 | TRBJ1-4 | TRBD1 | TRBV28 | TGTGCCAGCAGCCTAGGGGGCGCCGGGGAAAAACTGTTTTTT | CASSLGGAGEKLFF
NA | 14 | TRBJ2-3 | NA | TRBV11-3 | TGTGCCAGCAGCTTCCCCCCTCGCACAGATACGCAGTATTTT | CASSFPPRTDTQYF
NA | 11 | TRBJ1-2 | NA | TRBV2 | TGTGCCAGCAGGACACAGGGAGGCTACACCTTC | CASRTQGGYTF
NA | 15 | TRBJ2-3 | TRBD1 | TRBV5-4 | TGTGCCAGCAGCTTGGACAGGGGTTACACAGATACGCAGTATTTT | CASSLDRGYTDTQYF
NA | 11 | TRBJ2-5 | NA | TRBV20-1 | TGCAGTACAGGGTTCCAAGAGACCCAGTACTTC | CSTGFQETQYF
NA | 12 | TRBJ1-1 | NA | TRBV4-1 | TGCGCCAGCAGCCTCGGACAGAGCGAAGCTTTCTTT | CASSLGQSEAFF
NA | 13 | TRBJ1-1 | NA | TRBV4-3 | TGCGCCAGCAGCCAAGGGGTCGGCAGGTTGACTTTCTTT | CASSQGVGRLTFF
NA | 12 | TRBJ2-1 | NA | TRBV29-1 | TGCAGCGTTGAGGCTTTATTCTGGGAGCAGTTCTTC | CSVEALFWEQFF
NA | 14 | TRBJ1-3 | NA | TRBV3-1/TRBV3-2 | TGTGCCAGCAGCCAAACAAGAGGGGGAAACACCATATATTTT | CASSQTRGGNTIYF
NA | 15 | TRBJ1-3 | TRBD1 | TRBV6-5 | TGTGCCAGCAGTCCGACGACAGGGGCTGGAAACACCATATATTTT | CASSPTTGAGNTIYF
NA | 14 | TRBJ2-5 | TRBD2 | TRBV7-2 | TGTGCCAGCAGTAGCGGGGGGGCGGGAGAGACCCAGTACTTC | CASSSGGAGETQYF
once | 15 | TRBJ2-2 | NA | TRBV7-3 | TGTGCCAGCAGCTTAGGGGGCAGGGGAAACGGGGAGCTGTTTTTT | CASSLGGRGNGELFF
NA | 11 | TRBJ1-1 | NA | TRBV11-3 | TGTGCCAGCAGCCCCGGGACTGAAGCTTTCTTT | CASSPGTEAFF
NA | 14 | TRBJ1-2 | NA | TRBV18 | TGTGCCAGCTCACCATACGAGGATCACTATGGCTACACCTTC | CASSPYEDHYGYTF
NA | 14 | TRBJ2-2 | NA | TRBV9 | TGTGCCAGCTCTCCCAGGGGTTACACCGGGGAGCTGTTTTTT | CASSPRGYTGELFF
NA | 14 | TRBJ1-4 | NA | TRBV6-5 | TGTGCCAGCAAAAAAATCCCCCGGGGGGAAAAACTGTTTTTT | CASKKIPRGEKLFF
NA | 15 | TRBJ2-2 | TRBD2 | TRBV7-2 | TGTGCCAGCAGCTTCCTAGCGGGGGGCACCGGGGAGCTGTTTTTT | CASSFLAGGTGELFF
NA | 11 | TRBJ2-7 | TRBD2 | TRBV6-5 | TGTGCCGGGACTAGCGGATACGAGCAGTACTTC | CAGTSGYEQYF
NA | 15 | TRBJ1-6 | TRBD1 | TRBV10-1 | TGCGCCAGCAGCGAGGGACAGTTCGGAAATTCACCCCTCCACTTT | CASSEGQFGNSPLHF
NA | 16 | TRBJ2-7 | TRBD2 | TRBV15 | TGTGCCACCAGCAGAGGGTTTGCGGGGGGGCCGGGAGAGCAGTACTTC | CATSRGFAGGPGEQYF
NA | 15 | TRBJ2-7 | TRBD1 | TRBV19 | TGTGCCAGTAGTATGGATTCGGGACAGACCTACGAGCAGTACTTC | CASSMDSGQTYEQYF
many | 16 | TRBJ1-3 | TRBD1 | TRBV19 | TGTGCCAGTAGTATAGAGGGACAGGCTGCTGGAAACACCATATATTTT | CASSIEGQAAGNTIYF
once | 12 | TRBJ1-2 | NA | TRBV18 | TGTGCCAGCTCACCCGGGGGGCAAGGCTACACCTTC | CASSPGGQGYTF
few | 13 | TRBJ1-2 | TRBD1 | TRBV28 | TGTGCCAGCAGTTCAGACAGGGGAAGTGGCTACACCTTC | CASSSDRGSGYTF
once | 15 | TRBJ1-1 | NA | TRBV27 | TGTGCCAGCAGTAGGCAGGGAGGAATGTTCACTGAAGCTTTCTTT | CASSRQGGMFTEAFF
NA | 12 | TRBJ1-3 | NA | TRBV10-3 | TGTGCCACCAAGGGGCCTGGAAACACCATATATTTT | CATKGPGNTIYF